These 9 T cell receptor beta chains came from one sample sequenced in a study of T-cell reconstitution after alpha-beta-depleted transplantation in children (dated by TCRdb to 2016 to 2017). Library creation used PCR. Sequencer: Illumina HiSeq 2500. TCR library preparation used molecular barcoding, with unique molecular identifiers applied to normalize quantification of the TCRbeta repertoire. TCRdb reran the public reads through fastp at Q25 and MiXCR, keeping productive beta chains. Rows are unified per CDR3 protein, each entry keeping the most common DNA and genes. This sample is represented by about 870,000 distinct CDR3 sequences; approximately 15% of them were singletons. The top ten constitute about 4.6% of the sample. The sample's treatment or condition label is to be understood as: allogeneic hematopoietic cell transplantation with graft depleted of TCRalphabeta T cells and CD19 B cells.

Material: PBMCs, mostly from graft donor cells, obtained 360 days after TCRalphabeta/CD19-depleted stem cell transplant. The origin of the receptors is a male patient younger than 18 who had a stem cell transplant for acute lymphoblastic leukemia, so the T cells may come from the graft donor.

The V and J genes are TRBV10-3 and TRBJ1-4; D not certain. The CDR3 extends over 13 amino acids. Per germline, CDR1 ENHRY and CDR2 SYGVKD. Trimming removed 8 bases at V and 5 bases at J, with 12 bases between. In DNA form, the CDR3 reads TGTGCCATCTCCGAGGGATTCAATGAAAAACTGTTTTTT. Translated: CAISEGFNEKLFF.

This chain uses TRBV3-1 with TRBJ2-3; 12 nucleotides align to TRBD2. V lost 4 bases, J lost 4 bases, and 9 bases stayed unmatched. CDR3 length: 17 residues. Germline CDR1 LGHDT, CDR2 YNNKEL (reference sequence). The CDR3: CASSRRLAGEVSDTQYF. The CDR3 DNA sequence: TGTGCCAGCAGCCGGCGACTAGCGGGAGAAGTATCAGATACGCAGTATTTT.

The chain has TRBV4-1 and TRBJ1-1; 7 nucleotides match TRBD1. This CDR3 has 16 residues. In germline, CDR1 is MGHRA, CDR2 YSYEKL. V lost 3 bases, J lost 3 bases, and 10 bases stayed unmatched. CDR3 amino acids: CASSQMRGRRYTEAFF. In nucleotides, the CDR3 is TGCGCCAGCAGCCAGATGAGGGGGCGGCGGTACACTGAAGCTTTCTTT.

This chain links TRBV5-1 with TRBJ1-2; the D is unclear. V was cut by 0 bases and J by 8 bases, with 11 bases left in between. The CDR3 has 13 residues. Germline CDR1 and CDR2: SGHRS and YFSETQ. The CDR3 DNA reads TGCGCCAGCAGCTTGGCGGCTAACCGGGGCTACACCTTC. This codes for CASSLAANRGYTF.

This clonotype appeared a few times. The chain joins TRBV29-1 to TRBJ1-1; D might be TRBD1 (6 bases). Germline V gene sequence: CDR1 SQVTM, CDR2 ANQGSEA. Trimming stripped 5 bases from V and 1 base from J, with 8 bases between. The CDR3 is 12 amino acids. The CDR3 reads CSVPGANTEAFF. CDR3 nucleotides: TGCAGCGTTCCGGGGGCGAACACTGAAGCTTTCTTT.

The V call is TRBV20-1, the J call TRBJ2-7; D is perhaps TRBD2 (5 bases). From germline, CDR1 is DFQATT and CDR2 SNEGSKA (reference sequence). The CDR3 is 12 residues long. V shed 1 base and J shed 7 bases, with 11 bases lying between them. In nucleotides, the CDR3 is TGCAGTGCTAGAGCACTAGTTGGTGAGCAGTACTTC. The encoded protein is CSARALVGEQYF.

The V and J genes are TRBV27 and TRBJ2-7, with 8 bases matching TRBD2. CDR1 is MNHEY and CDR2 is SMNVEV in the germline V gene (reference sequence). J gave up 4 bases and V 6 bases, and 11 bases lay outside the gene matches. This CDR3 contains 15 residues. CDR3 nucleotide sequence: TGTGCCAGCAGCCCGGGGAGCGGGAGACAATACGAGCAGTACTTC. Amino acid sequence: CASSPGSGRQYEQYF.

With regard to this clonotype: A much bigger clone sits one base away, suggesting this may be a read error. The J gene is TRBJ2-7, the V gene TRBV29-1; no clear D gene. Germline lookup yields CDR1 SQVTM and CDR2 ANQGSEA. This CDR3 region has 12 residues. The V end was cut by 4 bases, the J end by 6 bases, with 13 bases between. CDR3 residues: CSVVTGTCEQYF. The DNA for the CDR3 is TGCAGCGTTGTGACCGGTACCTGCGAGCAGTACTTC.

This clonotype was seen a handful of times. The gene calls are TRBV5-1 and TRBJ1-2; the match to TRBD1 covers 10 bases. CDR1 and CDR2 from the germline V gene are SGHRS and YFSETQ. This CDR3 contains 19 residues. The V and J ends lost 2 bases and 1 base, in that order; junction bases with no gene match: 14. The CDR3 loop is CASSLPGQGKAINNYGYTF. The DNA for the CDR3 is TGCGCCAGCAGCTTACCGGGACAGGGGAAAGCAATCAATAACTATGGCTACACCTTC.